The present T cell receptor (beta chain) was sequenced within a study of T cells in Graves' hyperthyroidism and ophthalmopathy. This clonotype appeared many times. Amplified TCR beta CDR3 regions derived from RNA transcripts. During a first-round RT-PCR of the TCR CDR3, the HTBI primer set was used. MiXCR was run by TCRdb on the multiplex PCR reads, yielding one entry per CDR3 protein. In the table there are 340,000 or so distinct CDR3 sequences, 15% to 20% of which are singletons. Germline loops: CDR1 LNHDA, CDR2 SQIVND (reference sequence). CDR3 length equals 15 residues. With 7 bases removed from V and 2 bases from J, the gap between germline ends came to 17 bases.

The chain recombines TRBV19 with TRBJ1-1; D perhaps matches TRBD1 (5 bases). The receptor's source is a woman in her fifties or sixties with Graves' hyperthyroidism. What was sequenced was blood. CDR3 loop: CASTTAGTLNTEAFF. CDR3 nucleotide sequence: TGTGCCAGTACCACGGCCGGGACTCTCAACACTGAAGCTTTCTTT.